Sequencing of this TCR beta chain was carried out in a study of T cell changes during pregnancy in multiple sclerosis. This clone came up a few times. Repertoires were generated with immunoSEQ multiplex PCR, while TCRdb's copy carries only in-frame clones and drops some. The table has roughly 97,000 clones, about nine tenths seen once. V was clipped by 0 bases and J by 6 bases; unmatched bases: 16. The CDR3 extends over 19 amino acids. Germline values: CDR1 LGHNA, CDR2 YNFKEQ. The chain has TRBV4-2 and TRBJ2-1, with 8 nucleotides matching TRBD2. This clonotype was sampled from a female donor in good health, enrolled as a control in a pregnancy study. The sequences come from peripheral blood, collected in the second trimester of pregnancy. Here the CDR3 reads CASSQDVAGRARFSNEQFF. CDR3 DNA: TGTGCCAGCAGCCAAGATGTCGCCGGGAGGGCCCGTTTCAGCAATGAGCAGTTCTTC.